The 11 T cell receptor beta chains in this list originate from one sample, sequenced in a study of cytomegalovirus exposure and HLA in healthy donors. Researchers ran the PCR with 60 Vbeta and 13 Jbeta primers. The method was immunoSEQ multiplex PCR; TCRdb's version includes in-frame clones alone and lacks a portion of them. The sample lists approximately 170,000 clones; around 86% were seen once. Sequencing was performed on PBMCs. Receptors were obtained from a human donor in good health.

The V and J genes are TRBV27 and TRBJ1-1; tentative D call: TRBD1 (5 bases). Germline V gene sequence: CDR1 MNHEY, CDR2 SMNVEV (reference sequence). There are 15 residues in the CDR3. V was clipped by 1 base and J by 1 base, with 10 bases between them. As DNA, the CDR3 is TGTGCCAGCAGTTTATTGGGGCCGGGGAACACTGAAGCTTTCTTT. This translates into CASSLLGPGNTEAFF.

This clone was seen a few times. The chain couples TRBV4-1 to TRBJ1-4, with 9 bases identical to TRBD1. CDR1 is MGHRA, CDR2 YSYEKL, per germline. Trimming cost V 3 bases and J 8 bases; bases outside gene matches: 4. This CDR3 contains 14 residues. The CDR3 protein is CASSHTQGAEKLFF. DNA of the CDR3: TGCGCCAGCAGCCACACACAGGGGGCGGAAAAACTGTTTTTT.

This clone appeared once. V gene TRBV7-8 combines with J gene TRBJ1-2; 7 positions agree with TRBD1. Germline-derived CDR1 and CDR2 are SGHVS and FQNEAQ. V lost 0 bases and J lost 8; bases outside the gene matches: 0. The CDR3 runs to 12 residues. Here the CDR3 reads CASSLAGGGYTF. The DNA of the CDR3 is TGTGCCAGCAGCTTAGCAGGGGGCGGCTACACCTTC.

The chain uses TRBV6-5 and TRBJ1-2; TRBD1 might be the D (6 bases). Trimming removed 5 bases at V and 4 bases at J, with 17 bases between. The CDR3 loop spans 15 amino acids. Per germline, CDR1 MNHEY and CDR2 SVGAGI. The CDR3: CASSLGEGGRYGYTF. DNA for the CDR3: TGTGCCAGCAGTCTCGGTGAAGGGGGTCGCTATGGCTACACCTTC.

The chain recombines TRBV2 with TRBJ2-3, with 12 bases that match TRBD2. With V trimmed by 7 bases and J by 1 base, 3 bases remained unmatched. Germline loops: CDR1 SNHLY, CDR2 FYNNEI. The CDR3 sequence is 15 residues long. CDR3 nucleotides: TGTGCCAGCACTTGGACTAGCGGGGGCACAGATACGCAGTATTTT. It yields the protein CASTWTSGGTDTQYF.

The V gene is TRBV15, the J gene TRBJ2-1; unclear D gene. V was cut by 0 bases and J by 9 bases, with 9 bases left in between. Per germline, CDR1 LNHNV and CDR2 YYDKDF (reference sequence). The CDR3 totals 13 residues. The CDR3 reads CATSREIVSEQFF. The CDR3 DNA reads TGTGCCACCAGCAGAGAAATAGTGAGTGAGCAGTTCTTC.

V is TRBV27 and J is TRBJ1-6; no clear D. Per the germline V gene, CDR1 is MNHEY and CDR2 is SMNVEV (reference sequence). The ends were cut back, 3 bases at V and 0 bases at J, with 12 bases in the middle. The CDR3 totals 17 residues. DNA for the CDR3: TGTGCCAGCAGTTTTTCCGCCGGGGACTCCTATAATTCACCCCTCCACTTT. This gives the protein CASSFSAGDSYNSPLHF.

This clone was recorded once. The V call is TRBV5-4, the J call TRBJ1-1; maybe TRBD1 (6 bases). Trimming shortened V by 4 bases and J by 4 bases, and 17 bases separated the two germline ends. Germline V gene lookup returns CDR1 SGHNT and CDR2 YYREEE (reference sequence). The CDR3 extends over 15 amino acids. The CDR3 loop is CASSPDSGGITEAFF. DNA of the CDR3: TGTGCCAGCAGCCCGGACAGTGGGGGAATCACTGAAGCTTTCTTT.

The chain has TRBV19 and TRBJ1-4, with 9 bases matching TRBD1. This CDR3 region has 13 residues. V gave up 0 bases and J gave up 10 bases; unmatched junction bases: 0. The germline gives CDR1 LNHDA, CDR2 SQIVND (reference sequence). For the CDR3, the DNA is TGTGCCAGTAGTATAGAGGACAGGGGAAAACTGTTTTTT. As protein: CASSIEDRGKLFF. Drawing the rest from reference TRBV19 and TRBJ1-4, the complete variable domain is DGGITQSPKYLFRKEGQNVTLSCEQNLNHDAMYWYRQDPGQGLRLIYYSQIVNDFQKGDIAEGYSVSREKKESFPLTVTSAQKNPTAFYLCASSIEDRGKLFFGSGTQLSVL.

The chain uses TRBV10-2 and TRBJ1-2, with D perhaps TRBD1 (5 bases). This CDR3 comprises 16 residues. Looked up from germline, CDR1 is WSHSY and CDR2 is SAAADI. Trimming stripped 3 bases from V and 4 bases from J, with 18 bases between. Here the CDR3 reads CASSDVRIAGGYGYTF. The CDR3 DNA reads as TGCGCCAGCAGTGATGTTCGAATAGCGGGGGGCTATGGCTACACCTTC.

This clone has a single count. The chain combines TRBV6-5 with TRBJ1-4; D is unclear. From germline, CDR1 is MNHEY and CDR2 SVGAGI. Deletions cut 5 bases from V and 6 bases from J, with 16 bases between. This CDR3 has 15 residues. As DNA, the CDR3 is TGTGCCAGCAGTCCCTCGTGGGCGTCCCATGAAAAACTGTTTTTT. Encoded protein: CASSPSWASHEKLFF.